This T cell receptor (beta chain) comes out of a study of T cells in Graves' hyperthyroidism and ophthalmopathy. The study's findings and limits: The authors' 13 V-J model separated ophthalmopathy from stable hyperthyroidism.

This clonotype showed up many times. Its specificity is unknown. Newly diagnosed hyperthyroidism, duration under 2 months, in patients aged 18 to 65. Fresh peripheral blood, approximately 10 ml, was the source of the PBMCs. The V and J ends lost 4 bases and 11 bases respectively, with 15 bases between them. Germline CDR1 SGHTA, CDR2 FQGNSA. CDR3 size: 13 residues. Regions amplified from RNA transcripts were the TCR beta CDR3 regions. Using the HTBI primer set, a first-round RT-PCR was run on the TCR CDR3. A single record per CDR3 protein comes from TCRdb applying MiXCR to the multiplex PCR reads. The sample consists of around 700,000 distinct CDR3 sequences, 18% of them appearing once.

Sequencing input: blood. This chain connects TRBV7-2 to TRBJ2-1; D not resolved. The source of this sequence is a woman in her forties or fifties with Graves' hyperthyroidism that later progressed to Graves' ophthalmopathy. DNA for the CDR3: TGTGCCAGCAGCTCCCCGCAGGATAGGAAGCAGTTCTTC. Translation: CASSSPQDRKQFF.